This T cell receptor (beta chain) was recovered during a study of metastatic and nonmetastatic thyroid tumors. Study at large: Repertoire comparison spanned blood and tumor or nodule tissue of malignant and benign thyroid patients.

In its sample, this clone was seen many times. The target antigen is unknown. In the same sample, other DNA sequences code for this CDR3. Notes on the study in general: Within blood and tumor, benign nodules reportedly had significantly lower TCR beta diversity than malignant thyroid tumors did.

The CDR3 runs 16 residues. Germline V gene data show CDR1 as MDHEN and CDR2 as SYDVKM. The junction had 7 bases not matched to a gene; V was cut back by 3 bases and J by 4 bases. How the authors handled the data: Variation in CDR3 across clinicopathological groups served as the basis for constructing a distant-metastasis classifier in papillary thyroid cancer. MiXCR was used by TCRdb to re-call the PCR reads. TCRdb, not the authors, supplied the V and J calls. This table has over 9,500 clones, roughly 27% appearing once. None of the patients had undergone any treatment ahead of thyroid surgery. Specimen: tumor tissue. The chain combines TRBV28 with TRBJ2-1; 9 nucleotides line up with TRBD1. The receptor was derived from a female donor with papillary thyroid cancer or a benign thyroid nodule (not recorded which). Some clones in this sample may be carry-over from other donors' samples. The CDR3 region is CASSLYRDRAYNEQFF. CDR3 in DNA: TGTGCCAGCAGTTTGTATCGGGACAGGGCTTACAATGAGCAGTTCTTC.